This T cell receptor beta chain was obtained from a study of CD8 T cells in ankylosing spondylitis. General study points: Previous work reported some of these motif variants in the synovial fluid and blood of reactive arthritis. A TCR beta motif of roughly 8 highly homologous variants appeared characteristic of ankylosing spondylitis blood. Those disease-linked clones were CD8+; they were also relatively rare in peripheral blood. There was reportedly significant enrichment of clones that were disease-linked in matched ankylosing spondylitis synovial fluid.

With molecular barcodes, quantitative 5'-RACE was used to make the TCR beta libraries. TCRdb itself ran the 5' RACE reads through MiXCR, one entry per CDR3 protein. The sample shows approximately 540,000 distinct CDR3 sequences, roughly 13% of them seen only once. Ten or more counts support this clonotype. Antigen unknown. The CDR3 has 16 residues. V was cut by 3 bases and J by 8 bases, with 19 bases left in between. Germline V lookup: CDR1 SNHLY, CDR2 FYNNEI. The sample was blood, either unsorted or a sorted T cell fraction (not recorded which). The chain links TRBV2 to TRBJ1-4; D ambiguous. The sequence was obtained from a male donor with ankylosing spondylitis. The CDR3 DNA reads TGTGCCAGCAGTGACACTTGGGCAGGTCCGCCCGAAAAACTGTTTTTT. Amino acid sequence: CASSDTWAGPPEKLFF.